This passage covers 32 T cell receptor beta chains from one sample sequenced in a study of control samples from healthy donors and cancer patients. Some clones are missing from TCRdb's copy, which holds only in-frame ones; the method was immunoSEQ multiplex PCR. Of over 150,000 clones listed, approximately 94% are singletons. Specimen: PBMCs. These receptors all come from a man in his 60s with colorectal cancer.

Only a few counts were recorded for this clone. This chain connects TRBV6-6 to TRBJ2-7, with D possibly called TRBD1 or TRBD2 (7 bases each). Germline V CDR1 and CDR2: MNHNY, SVGAGI (reference sequence). Trimming took off 8 bases at V and 0 bases at J, with 17 bases between the two ends. The CDR3 is 15 amino acids. This CDR3 reads CASGGGGGDSYEQYF. The CDR3, as DNA: TGTGCCAGCGGAGGGGGCGGGGGAGACTCCTACGAGCAGTACTTC.

The chain recombines TRBV28 with TRBJ2-3; no reliable D call. CDR1 MDHEN and CDR2 SYDVKM come from the germline V gene. Trimming pared 5 bases from V and 3 bases from J, leaving 15 bases between. The CDR3 runs to 15 residues. CDR3 residues: CASSTGRWRTDTQYF. The CDR3 DNA reads as TGTGCCAGCAGTACTGGTAGGTGGCGTACAGATACGCAGTATTTT.

This clone was observed a single time. The chain links TRBV3-1 (or the pseudogene TRBV3-2) to TRBJ1-4, with a weak D call TRBD1 (6 bases). The CDR3 extends over 15 amino acids. Looked up from germline, CDR1 is LGHDT and CDR2 is YNNKEL (reference sequence). V was trimmed by 4 bases and J by 7 bases, leaving 16 bases between them. CDR3 residues: CASSRLSGAGEKLFF. CDR3 nucleotides: TGTGCCAGCAGCCGACTGTCGGGGGCGGGTGAAAAACTGTTTTTT.

The chain couples TRBV19 to TRBJ2-7; 7 bases are a match to TRBD1. This CDR3 is 13 amino acids long. CDR1 LNHDA and CDR2 SQIVND come from the germline V gene (reference sequence). With 3 bases clipped from V and 12 bases from J, the junction kept 11 bases outside the gene matches. The CDR3 is CASSMGYERGLYF. CDR3 nucleotide sequence: TGTGCCAGTAGTATGGGCTATGAGAGGGGGCTGTACTTC.

This clone was seen a single time. V and J are TRBV6-2 or TRBV6-3 and TRBJ2-5; no reliable D call. The V end lost 5 bases, the J end lost 4 bases, and 11 bases lay between the germline ends. The CDR3 is made up of 13 amino acids. CDR1 and CDR2 (germline): MNHEY, SVGEGT. In DNA, the CDR3 is TGTGCCAGCAGTGACCCGTTCCCAGAGACCCAGTACTTC. It is translated as CASSDPFPETQYF.

In its sample, this clone was seen once. The chain joins TRBV27 to TRBJ2-1, with D maybe TRBD1 (5 bases). CDR3 length: 13 residues. Germline V lookup: CDR1 MNHEY, CDR2 SMNVEV (reference sequence). Trimming took off 3 bases at V and 3 bases at J, with 6 bases between the two ends. The CDR3 DNA reads as TGTGCCAGCAGTTTGCAGGGCTACAATGAGCAGTTCTTC. Encoded protein: CASSLQGYNEQFF.

The V and J genes are TRBV2 and TRBJ2-2, with 8 bases aligning to TRBD2. The CDR3 sequence is 16 residues long. Unmatched junction bases numbered 9, after V lost 5 bases and J lost 4 bases. CDR1 is SNHLY, CDR2 FYNNEI, per germline. DNA for the CDR3: TGTGCCAGCAGTCGCCTGGGGACTAGAGTCACCGGGGAGCTGTTTTTT. It specifies CASSRLGTRVTGELFF.

CDR3 loop: CASSLDRGQVYEQYF. DNA for the CDR3: TGTGCCAGCAGCCTAGACAGGGGGCAGGTCTACGAGCAGTACTTC. This chain joins TRBV7-9 and TRBJ2-7, with 10 positions matching TRBD1. CDR3 size: 15 residues. The V segment lost 5 bases and the J segment 3 bases; nucleotides outside the gene matches: 7. In germline, CDR1 is SEHNR, CDR2 FQNEAQ (reference sequence). Full variable domain (rest looked up from reference TRBV7-9 and TRBJ2-7): DTGVSQNPRHKITKRGQNVTFRCDPISEHNRLYWYRQTLGQGPEFLTYFQNEAQLEKSRLLSDRFSAERPKGSFSTLEIQRTEQGDSAMYLCASSLDRGQVYEQYFGPGTRLTVT.

V is TRBV3-1 (or the pseudogene TRBV3-2) and J is TRBJ2-2; maybe TRBD2 (5 bases). This CDR3 comprises 12 residues. V lost 4 bases, J lost 6 bases, and 6 bases lay in between. CDR1 and CDR2 (germline): LGHDT, YNNKEL (reference sequence). CDR3 in amino acids: CASSRGSGELFF. For the CDR3, the DNA is TGTGCCAGCAGCCGCGGGTCCGGGGAGCTGTTTTTT.

V gene TRBV4-3 combines with J gene TRBJ1-6, with 7 bases that match TRBD1. Germline loops: CDR1 LGHNA, CDR2 YSLEER. This CDR3 is 16 amino acids long. With V trimmed by 0 bases and J by 10 bases, 9 bases remained unmatched. CDR3 in amino acids: CASSQDGGAGGSPLHF. In DNA, the CDR3 is TGCGCCAGCAGCCAAGATGGGGGGGCAGGGGGATCACCCCTCCACTTT.

The rearrangement links TRBV5-1 to TRBJ2-7; the match to TRBD1 covers 10 bases. Germline CDR1 SGHRS, CDR2 YFSETQ. This CDR3 contains 15 residues. Germline trimming cut 0 bases from V and 5 bases from J; bases unmatched to any gene: 5. The CDR3 sequence is CASSLAGTGVDEQYF. CDR3 coding DNA: TGCGCCAGCAGCTTGGCCGGGACAGGGGTTGACGAGCAGTACTTC.

The V gene is TRBV5-1, the J gene TRBJ2-1; the D is unclear. Trimming removed 0 bases at V and 8 bases at J, with 3 bases between. This CDR3 comprises 11 residues. The V gene's germline CDR1 is SGHRS and CDR2 YFSETQ. The CDR3, as DNA: TGCGCCAGCAGCTTGGGGTATGAGCAGTTCTTC. Protein product: CASSLGYEQFF.

The chain is built from TRBV7-8 and TRBJ1-4, with D possibly matching TRBD1 (5 bases). The germline CDR1 and CDR2 sequences are SGHVS and FQNEAQ. The CDR3 covers 15 residues. V lost 7 bases, J lost 0 bases, and 12 bases lay in between. In DNA form, the CDR3 reads TGTGCCAGCACATTGGGAGGGGCAACTAATGAAAAACTGTTTTTT. It is translated as CASTLGGATNEKLFF.

V and J are TRBV30 and TRBJ1-2; perhaps TRBD1 as D (6 bases). Trimming took off 5 bases at V and 7 bases at J, with 11 bases between the two ends. Germline CDR1 reads GTSNPN; CDR2 reads SVGIG (reference sequence). CDR3 length: 11 amino acids. The CDR3 reads CAWGPGAGYTF. The CDR3 DNA sequence: TGTGCCTGGGGCCCAGGGGCTGGCTACACCTTC.

The chain is built from TRBV5-4 and TRBJ2-3; no clear D. The CDR3 length is 13 residues. The ends were cut back, 3 bases at V and 0 bases at J, with 5 bases in the middle. CDR1 is SGHNT and CDR2 is YYREEE in the germline V gene (reference sequence). CDR3: CASSSTSTDTQYF. The CDR3, as DNA: TGTGCCAGCAGCTCCACTAGCACAGATACGCAGTATTTT.

V usage is TRBV10-3 and J usage is TRBJ1-5; D uncertain. Germline V gene data show CDR1 as ENHRY and CDR2 as SYGVKD. The CDR3 runs to 13 residues. V dropped 6 bases and J dropped 4 bases, with 10 bases sitting between them. CDR3 in amino acids: CAIRGGENQPQHF. CDR3 sequence (DNA): TGTGCCATCAGGGGAGGAGAGAATCAGCCCCAGCATTTT.

The chain has TRBV24-1 and TRBJ2-2; D is tentatively TRBD1 or TRBD2 (5 bases each). This CDR3 comprises 13 residues. Germline V CDR1 and CDR2: KGHDR, SFDVKD. V lost 6 bases and J lost 7, with 11 bases in between. The CDR3 sequence is CATSTGGSGELFF. The CDR3 DNA follows: TGTGCCACCAGTACTGGGGGTAGCGGGGAGCTGTTTTTT.

V usage is TRBV7-9 and J usage is TRBJ2-3; D is perhaps TRBD2 (6 bases). There are 14 residues in the CDR3. The V end was cut by 3 bases, the J end by 4 bases, with 11 bases between. CDR1 is SEHNR, CDR2 FQNEAQ, per germline (reference sequence). CDR3: CASSLTRDADTQYF. The CDR3 DNA reads as TGTGCCAGCAGCTTGACTAGGGATGCAGATACGCAGTATTTT.

About this clone itself: One junction end disagrees with the germline gene, perhaps due to a read error. This sequence joins TRBV19 and TRBJ1-5, with D maybe TRBD1 (6 bases). Germline loops: CDR1 LNHDA, CDR2 SQIVND (reference sequence). The CDR3 is 17 residues long. CDR3 sequence (DNA): TGTGCCAGTAGCATAGGGGGGGGACGATTTAGCAATCAGCCCCAGCATTTT. It encodes CASSIGGGRFSNQPQHF.

This chain links TRBV12-3 or TRBV12-4 with TRBJ1-2; D is perhaps TRBD1 (6 bases). The CDR3 consists of 12 residues. Trimming shortened V by 6 bases and J by 8 bases, and 13 bases separated the two germline ends. In nucleotides, the CDR3 is TGTGCCAGCAGAACGGGGGGCGAAGGCTACACCTTC. Translation: CASRTGGEGYTF.

This chain joins TRBV6-2 or TRBV6-3 and TRBJ2-5; TRBD1 matches at 8 bases. The germline gives CDR1 MNHEY, CDR2 SVGEGT. J lost 3 bases, V lost 2 bases, and 8 bases had no gene match. This CDR3 has 16 amino acids. CDR3 nucleotide sequence: TGTGCCAGCAGTTACCCCCTCGGACAGGGAAAAGAGACCCAGTACTTC. Its protein is CASSYPLGQGKETQYF.

This clone showed up just once. The chain couples TRBV6-5 to TRBJ2-5; D unresolved. Germline loops: CDR1 MNHEY, CDR2 SVGAGI. The CDR3 runs 13 residues. V was trimmed by 4 bases and J by 3 bases, leaving 9 bases between them. The CDR3 region has the DNA TGTGCCAGCAGTTTGGACCGCAAAGAGACCCAGTACTTC. Residues: CASSLDRKETQYF.

This chain links TRBV30 with TRBJ1-6; 7 positions agree with TRBD1. With V trimmed by 2 bases and J by 7 bases, 5 bases remained unmatched. In germline, CDR1 is GTSNPN, CDR2 SVGIG (reference sequence). The CDR3 contains 14 residues. The CDR3 bases are TGTGCCTGGAGTCTTACAGGGGACAATTCACCCCTCCACTTT. Protein product: CAWSLTGDNSPLHF.

The chain carries TRBV5-6 and TRBJ2-7; 10 bases map to TRBD1. Unmatched junction bases numbered 9, after V lost 4 bases and J lost 2 bases. CDR1 and CDR2 (germline): SGHDT, YYEEEE. This CDR3 has 16 amino acids. In DNA form, the CDR3 reads TGTGCCAGCAGCCTAGGGCCCGGACAGGGGGCCTACGAGCAGTACTTC. It specifies CASSLGPGQGAYEQYF.

CDR3 nucleotide sequence: TGTGCCAGCAGCCTCGGACAGGGCCCCTACGAGCAGTACTTC. Translated, it gives CASSLGQGPYEQYF. This chain links TRBV6-2 or TRBV6-3 with TRBJ2-7, with 8 nucleotides matching TRBD1. This CDR3 is 14 amino acids long. From germline, CDR1 is MNHEY and CDR2 SVGEGT. The trim removed 6 bases at V and 2 bases at J, leaving 6 bases unmatched.

J is TRBJ1-1 and V is TRBV12-3 or TRBV12-4, with D tentatively TRBD1 (5 bases). The CDR3 contains 12 residues. V was clipped by 6 bases and J by 6 bases, with 11 bases between them. CDR3 protein: CASSLSRAEAFF. CDR3 sequence (DNA): TGTGCCAGCAGCCTATCCAGGGCTGAAGCTTTCTTT.

This rearrangement joins TRBV29-1 to TRBJ1-2, with TRBD1 matching over 9 bases. Germline CDR1 SQVTM, CDR2 ANQGSEA. The trim removed 3 bases at V and 7 bases at J, leaving 15 bases unmatched. The CDR3 is made up of 16 amino acids. This CDR3 reads CSVDKDRGPVTGGYTF. Here the CDR3 DNA reads TGCAGCGTTGACAAGGACAGGGGTCCGGTGACCGGTGGCTACACCTTC.

The chain carries TRBV10-2 and TRBJ1-1, with D uncertain. V was cut by 4 bases and J by 0 bases, with 9 bases left in between. The CDR3 contains 14 residues. Germline CDR1 WSHSY, CDR2 SAAADI. CDR3 coding DNA: TGCGCCAGCAGTGTAGCCAACCTGAACACTGAAGCTTTCTTT. Amino acid sequence: CASSVANLNTEAFF.

The sample holds one count of this clone. V gene TRBV18 combines with J gene TRBJ2-5; the D is unclear. V lost 3 bases, J lost 1 base, and 6 bases lay in between. The CDR3 has 13 residues. Per germline, CDR1 KGHSH and CDR2 LQKENI. This CDR3 reads CASSPGIQETQYF. The CDR3 DNA is TGTGCCAGCTCACCGGGCATCCAAGAGACCCAGTACTTC.

The V gene is TRBV5-1, the J gene TRBJ1-2; 7 positions match TRBD1. The CDR3 sequence is 13 residues long. Germline V gene data show CDR1 as SGHRS and CDR2 as YFSETQ. With 0 bases clipped from V and 6 bases from J, the junction kept 2 bases outside the gene matches. The CDR3 DNA reads TGCGCCAGCAGCTTGGCCGGGACAGATGGCTACACCTTC. Amino acid sequence: CASSLAGTDGYTF.

J is TRBJ2-7 and V is TRBV18; 8 positions agree with TRBD2. CDR3 size: 15 residues. The V gene's germline CDR1 is KGHSH and CDR2 LQKENI. Unmatched junction bases numbered 7, after V lost 1 base and J lost 5 bases. CDR3 nucleotides: TGTGCCAGCTCACCACTAGCGGGGCGTCCTGACGAGCAGTACTTC. It translates to CASSPLAGRPDEQYF.

The chain employs TRBV6-6 and TRBJ2-3, with D unclear. CDR1 and CDR2 from the germline V gene are MNHNY and SVGAGI (reference sequence). Deletions cut 6 bases from V and 1 base from J, with 11 bases between. The CDR3 sequence is 14 residues long. For the CDR3, the DNA is TGTGCCAGCAGACCTACTGCGGGCACAGATACGCAGTATTTT. Its translation is CASRPTAGTDTQYF.